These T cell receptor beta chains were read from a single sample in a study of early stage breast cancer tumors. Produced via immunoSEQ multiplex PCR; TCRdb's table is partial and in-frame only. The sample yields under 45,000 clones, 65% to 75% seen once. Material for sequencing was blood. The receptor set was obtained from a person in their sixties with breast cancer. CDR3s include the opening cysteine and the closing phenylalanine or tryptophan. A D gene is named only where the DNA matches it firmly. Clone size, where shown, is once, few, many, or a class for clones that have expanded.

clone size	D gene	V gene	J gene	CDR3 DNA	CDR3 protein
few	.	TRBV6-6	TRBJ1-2	TGTGCCAGCAGTTACCTTCTGGGGGCGGGGGGCTACACCTTC	CASSYLLGAGGYTF
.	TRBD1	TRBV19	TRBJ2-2	TGTGCCAGCCTCGACTTCGGGACAGGGGGCACCGGGGAGCTGTTTTTT	CASLDFGTGGTGELFF
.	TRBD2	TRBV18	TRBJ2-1	TGTGCCAGCTCACCTTTAGGACTAGCGGGGAAAGGAGCTTACAATGAGCAGTTCTTC	CASSPLGLAGKGAYNEQFF
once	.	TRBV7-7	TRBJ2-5	TGTGCTAGCAGCCCACCGGGACTTAAGAAAGAGACCCAGTACTTC	CASSPPGLKKETQYF
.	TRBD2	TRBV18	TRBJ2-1	TGTGCCAGCTCACCACCGGGGACTAGCCAGTTTGGTGAGCAGTTCTTC	CASSPPGTSQFGEQFF
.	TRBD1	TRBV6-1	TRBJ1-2	TGTGCCAGCAGTGACGGACAGGGGCCCTATGGCTACACCTTC	CASSDGQGPYGYTF
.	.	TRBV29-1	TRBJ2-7	TGCAGCGTGGGGCCCGACAACTCCTACGAGCAGTACTTC	CSVGPDNSYEQYF
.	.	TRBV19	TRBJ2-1	TGTGCCAGTAGCCCCGGGCAGGGGGGGAATGAGCAGTTCTTC	CASSPGQGGNEQFF
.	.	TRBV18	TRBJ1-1	TGTGCCAGCTCAACTGACAGCTTGCTACCTATTATGAACACTGAAGCTTTCTTT	CASSTDSLLPIMNTEAFF
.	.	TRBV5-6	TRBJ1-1	TGTGCCAGCAGCGCCGACCTCCGAGAAGCTTTCTTT	CASSADLREAFF
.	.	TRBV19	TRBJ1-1	TGTGCCAGTAGTATTACAAAACGCACTGAAGCTTTCTTT	CASSITKRTEAFF
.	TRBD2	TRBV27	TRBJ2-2	TGTGCCACCATAGCGGGGAACACCGGGGAGCTGTTTTTT	CATIAGNTGELFF
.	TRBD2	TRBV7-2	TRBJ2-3	TGTGCCAGCAGCTCCCCCGGGGGGGGGAGGCGCACAGATACGCAGTATTTT	CASSSPGGGRRTDTQYF
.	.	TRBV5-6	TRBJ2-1	TGTGCCAGCAGCTTATCGTCCTACAATGAGCAGTTCTTC	CASSLSSYNEQFF
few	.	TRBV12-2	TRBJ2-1	TGTGCAAGTCGCTACAGCGGGAGGGCCAACTACAATGAGCAGTTCTTC	CASRYSGRANYNEQFF
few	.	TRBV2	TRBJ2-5	TGTGCCAGCACCCCTTATAGGGAGACCCAGTACTTC	CASTPYRETQYF
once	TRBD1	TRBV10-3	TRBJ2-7	TGTGCCATCACCAATTCCGGGACAGGGTTCGGGGAGCAGTACTTC	CAITNSGTGFGEQYF
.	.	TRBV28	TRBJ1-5	TGTGCCAGCAGTTCAGGACCCCATCAGCCCCAGCATTTT	CASSSGPHQPQHF
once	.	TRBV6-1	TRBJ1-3	TGTGCCAGCAGTCCCCCGGCGGGCTCTGGAAACACCATATATTTT	CASSPPAGSGNTIYF
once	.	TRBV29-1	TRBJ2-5	TGCAGCTCAACGGGTCAACTCCAAGAGACCCAGTACTTC	CSSTGQLQETQYF